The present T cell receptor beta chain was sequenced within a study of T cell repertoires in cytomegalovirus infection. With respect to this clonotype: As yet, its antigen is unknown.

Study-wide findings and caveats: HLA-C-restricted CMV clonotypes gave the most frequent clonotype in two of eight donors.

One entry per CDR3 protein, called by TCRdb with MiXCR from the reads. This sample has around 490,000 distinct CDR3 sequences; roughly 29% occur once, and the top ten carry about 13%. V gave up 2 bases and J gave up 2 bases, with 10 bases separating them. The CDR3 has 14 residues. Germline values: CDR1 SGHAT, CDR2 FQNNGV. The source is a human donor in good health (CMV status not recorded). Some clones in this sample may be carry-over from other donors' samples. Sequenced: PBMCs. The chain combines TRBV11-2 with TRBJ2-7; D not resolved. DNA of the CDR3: TGTGCCAGCAGCTTAACAGAGCCTGCCTACGAGCAGTACTTC. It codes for CASSLTEPAYEQYF.